This T cell receptor (beta chain) was sequenced during a study of blood T cell repertoires in COVID-19. At the level of the study: T cells, B-cell-depleted T cells, or PBMCs provided the cDNA or gDNA that served as material.

Profiling relied on immunoSEQ multiplex PCR, and the TCRdb table lists in-frame clones only, not all of them. The repertoire has 250,000 or so clones, about 87% of them found once; the top ten carry more than 6.5%. The ends were cut back, 4 bases at V and 5 bases at J, with 14 bases in the middle. Germline loops: CDR1 SGHDN, CDR2 FVKESK. The CDR3 runs to 14 residues. Material: peripheral blood. The TCR was taken from a woman in her seventies with active or convalescent COVID-19. V usage is TRBV14 and J usage is TRBJ1-1, with D perhaps TRBD1 (5 bases). In DNA, the CDR3 is TGTGCCAGCAGCCTATCCCGCCGGGGGACTGAAGCTTTCTTT. Translated: CASSLSRRGTEAFF.